The TCR beta chain described here comes from a study of naive and memory T cell subsets (dated by TCRdb to the late 2010s). With regard to the full study: Sorted naive and memory T cell subsets from peripheral blood were analyzed in the study using a UMI-based, open-source pipeline for TCR alpha and beta sequencing. IgG serology results and the functional CMV T cell responses were in complete agreement. RNA was DNase-treated and reverse transcribed with TCR constant-region primers, mostly using SuperScript III. Broader findings and caveats from the paper: After error correction, only a single occurrence was seen for over 95% of naive TCR sequences, so much steeper abundance distributions were produced than in memory subsets. The abundance of TCRs followed a power law with an exponent that differed between naive and memory subsets yet stayed consistent across the three individuals. In both CD4 and CD8 cells, a rise in Gini index and a fall in Shannon and inverse Simpson diversity were observed from naive through CM, EM and EMRA. Single alpha or beta chain sequences, rather than paired alpha/beta receptors, were used to define clonotypes. No ground truth was available to validate the repertoire findings for the naive and memory subsets. RNA-based TCR counts may be influenced by expression changes linked to T cell activation and differentiation.

From the second PCR step onward, the TCR alpha chain libraries and the TCR beta chain libraries were amplified separately. Donor CMV status was determined by IFNgamma production from CD4+ T cells after overnight stimulation of fresh PBMCs with CMV viral lysate. CD4 T cells were positively selected with Miltenyi beads, followed by positive selection of CD8 T cells from the CD4-negative fraction. Cells stained for CD3, CD4, CD8, CD45RA, CD27 and a live/dead dye were sorted on a BD Aria II into four subsets by CD45RA and CD27. Blood was obtained from three healthy volunteers, and the blood from each volunteer was fractionated into CD4 and CD8 T cells and subsequently into four differentiation subsets. Around 110 ml of peripheral blood was collected from each donor, and PBMC were isolated by Ficoll-Paque PLUS density-gradient centrifugation. Sorted cells were lysed in RLT buffer, after which RNA was extracted using a Qiagen RNeasy kit and stored at -80 degrees C.

Libraries were constructed by UMI-ligation and nested PCR. To cover both TRBC1 and TRBC2, the beta constant-region primer consisted of an equimolar mix of two oligonucleotides. A single-stranded oligonucleotide carrying the SP2 primer and a 12-nucleotide UMI was ligated to the 3' end of the cDNA by T4 RNA ligase 1. The ligated cDNA went through four rounds of PCR with nested alpha and beta constant-region primers together with the SP2 primer. The ligation reaction was kept at 16 degrees C for about 20-24 hours. To avoid over-amplification, PCR2 was usually performed as a SYBR Green qPCR and halted once a predetermined threshold was reached. All purifications after the first were performed with Agencourt AMPure XP magnetic beads. Libraries were quantified by Qubit and checked on a TapeStation, with a main peak expected near 650 bp. Pooled libraries were sequenced on an Illumina MiSeq with v2 2x251 paired-end kits, typically giving roughly 0.85-2.2 million reads per sample. Libraries were pooled at approximately 3.6 nM per sample, and about 4.5-7% PhiX was added to improve cluster recognition. Turning to the authors' computational methods: V and J genes were assigned to Demultiplexor-processed FASTQ reads by Decombinator through tag matching, with a single base-pair mismatch being allowed. Collapsinator used UMIs to correct both sequencing errors and frequency errors arising from PCR heterogeneity. TCRs were translated and CDR3s were extracted from the conserved cysteine to the FGXG phenylalanine by CDR3Translator, with non-productive sequences being flagged. Gini, Shannon entropy and inverse Simpson indices were calculated on repertoires that had been subsampled to equal numbers of UMI-defined TCRs. Within the linear range, a power law was fitted to clonotype abundance distributions using maximum likelihood. Similar UMI counts, unique TCR numbers and clonal distributions were obtained with the pipeline and with MIGEC on one naive CD8 sample. Repertoires were searched for around 7,300 CMV-associated CDR3 sequences compiled from VDJdb and a published dataset. Starting from the raw public reads, TCRdb applied fastp trimming at Q25, assembled clones with MiXCR and retained in-frame beta chains. CDR3 protein sequences are deduplicated, and each keeps its most common genes and DNA. The V and J calls follow TCRdb's processing rather than the paper's. Within this sample are tens of thousands of distinct CDR3 sequences, with approximately 14% of them counted one time only. The ten largest clonotypes hold about 0.9% of the sample.

About this clonotype itself: The specificity of this receptor is unknown. Per-base qualities were not stored, and no clone one base away is much larger.

The TCR was taken from a human donor in good health. Sequences were obtained from central memory CD4+ T cells from blood. The sample's cell subset or site label, decoded: central memory, CD45RA- CD27+.

Here is the DNA: TGTGCCAGCTCACCCTACGGACAGAACCAAGAGACCCAGTACTTC. Protein translation: CASSPYGQNQETQYF. This receptor chain uses TRBV18 and TRBJ2-5; a weak D assignment points to TRBD1 (6 bases agree). The germline V gene encodes CDR1 KGHSH and CDR2 LQKENI. The junction carries 11 bases between V and J, which are trimmed by 3 bases and 0 bases respectively. The CDR3 measures 15 amino acids from cysteine to phenylalanine. CDR3 DNA is the only sequence kept; it has 45 bases, read in frame from the first base.